The sequence of this TCR beta chain was determined in a study of T cells after yellow fever vaccination. About the study: Preparing low-cell-number fractions relied on SMART-Seq v4 Ultra Low Input. Study-level results: Abundant clonotypes from the bulk population could get into FACS-sorted repertoires as contaminants. Reappearance after the booster was observed for most primary-vaccination clones (roughly 97% CD4, less than 90% CD8).

Synthesis of TCR cDNA relied on 5'RACE template switching, which attached a universal primer site and UMIs. TCRdb re-derived calls from the 5' RACE reads in MiXCR, one entry per CDR3 protein. The sample consists of roughly 300,000 distinct CDR3 sequences, about 8.3% of them appearing once. This clonotype was seen at least ten times. Its antigen is not known. The TCR was taken from a man younger than 30 who received the YFV17D yellow fever vaccine. The specimen was PBMCs, collected roughly seven weeks after the first yellow fever vaccination.

The CDR3, as DNA: TGTGCCAGCAGCAGACAGAATGAGCAGTTCTTC. Amino acid sequence: CASSRQNEQFF. The chain links TRBV21-1 to TRBJ2-1; TRBD1, the table's D call, lacks a check against the DNA. TRBV21-1 is reported as a pseudogene. The CDR3 has 11 residues.